This TCR beta chain was captured in a study of blood T cells in healthy people across ages. Whole-study findings and limits: It was found that TCR beta diversity correlated strongly with the percentage of naive T cells. Donors of long life had a larger count of naive CD4+ cells and greater diversity than aged donors. The diversity estimates, figures obtained from one million T cells, were considered underestimates.

J gave up 3 bases and V 0 bases, and 13 bases lay outside the gene matches. Looked up from germline, CDR1 is LGHNA and CDR2 is YNFKEQ. There are 18 residues in the CDR3. This clonotype appeared a single time. The antigen is unknown. Through a sample-barcoded 5' primer and a J-beta primer mix, a second PCR was run for about 6 to 12 cycles. The study obtained at least 2.5 million CDR3-containing paired-end reads from every sample. Each CDR3 protein is one row after TCRdb ran MiXCR on the 5' RACE reads. The sample carries 350,000 to 450,000 distinct CDR3 sequences, approximately 51% recorded once. The sample comprised blood. This chain connects TRBV4-2 to TRBJ1-1; 7 bases fit TRBD1. This clonotype was sampled from a man in his sixties in good health. This chain's CDR3 is CASSQDRRRGNRDTEAFF. Here the CDR3 DNA reads TGTGCCAGCAGCCAAGATCGTCGCAGGGGGAATAGAGACACTGAAGCTTTCTTT.